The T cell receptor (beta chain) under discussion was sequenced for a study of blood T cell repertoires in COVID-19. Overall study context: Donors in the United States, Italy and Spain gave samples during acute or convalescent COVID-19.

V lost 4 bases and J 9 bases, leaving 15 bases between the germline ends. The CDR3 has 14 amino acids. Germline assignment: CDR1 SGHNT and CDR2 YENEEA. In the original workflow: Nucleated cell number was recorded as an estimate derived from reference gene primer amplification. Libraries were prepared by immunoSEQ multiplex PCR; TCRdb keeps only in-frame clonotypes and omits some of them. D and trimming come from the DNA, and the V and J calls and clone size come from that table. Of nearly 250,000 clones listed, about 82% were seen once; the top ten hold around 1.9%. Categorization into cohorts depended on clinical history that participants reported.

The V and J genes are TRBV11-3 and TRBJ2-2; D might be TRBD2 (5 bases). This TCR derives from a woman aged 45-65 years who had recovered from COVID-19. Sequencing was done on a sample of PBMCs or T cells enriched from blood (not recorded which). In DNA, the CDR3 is TGTGCCAGCAGCTACAACGACGGAGGCCGGGAGCTGTTTTTT. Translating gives CASSYNDGGRELFF. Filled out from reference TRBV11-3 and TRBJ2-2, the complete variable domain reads EAGVVQSPRYKIIEKKQPVAFWCNPISGHNTLYWYLQNLGQGPELLIRYENEEAVDDSQLPKDRFSAERLKGVDSTLKIQPAELGDSAVYLCASSYNDGGRELFFGEGSRLTVL.